One sample yielded the 2 T cell receptor beta chains listed below, sequenced in a study of regulatory T cells in long-lasting Graves disease. Indicated time point: persistent/refractory GD, antithyroid drugs over 5 years with positive TRAb. PBMCs provided the RNA from which the TCR library was made. Building of the TCR beta libraries involved iRepertoire HTBI primers and Arm-PCR of CDR3 regions. Via MiXCR, TCRdb re-called the multiplex PCR reads, giving one row per CDR3 protein. This sample has fewer than 400,000 distinct CDR3 sequences, with 20% found just once. This sample comprised peripheral blood mononuclear cells (PBMCs), obtained when the disease was refractory, from a patient treated with antithyroid drugs. These receptors came from a female donor with Graves disease.

The chain joins TRBV18 to TRBJ1-5; D remains ambiguous. Looked up from germline, CDR1 is KGHSH and CDR2 is LQKENI. Trimming pared 2 bases from V and 0 bases from J, leaving 5 bases between. The CDR3 consists of 14 residues. CDR3 sequence: CASSPVYSNQPQHF. CDR3 bases: TGTGCCAGCTCACCAGTCTATAGCAATCAGCCCCAGCATTTT.

This sequence joins TRBV7-2 and TRBJ2-7; D call uncertain. This CDR3 has 12 residues. V was cut by 5 bases and J by 2 bases, with 7 bases left in between. Per germline, CDR1 SGHTA and CDR2 FQGNSA. In nucleotides, the CDR3 is TGTGCCAGCAGCGGTAATGCCTACGAGCAGTACTTC. Encoded protein: CASSGNAYEQYF.